The rows below give T cell receptor beta chains drawn from one sample of a study of cytomegalovirus exposure and HLA in healthy donors. Clones were sequenced by immunoSEQ multiplex PCR, and TCRdb holds only the in-frame ones, with some missing. The sample lists 150,000 to 200,000 clones, approximately 84% occurring once. The source material was PBMCs. Receptors originate from a man between 25 and 39 years old in good health and CMV-seropositive. CDR3s include the opening cysteine and the closing phenylalanine or tryptophan. D genes are given only for firm matches. For some rows the clone size is stated as once, few or many, or as a class when expanded; others skip it.

>NA|TRBV25-1|TRBJ2-3|TRBD1
TGTGCCAGCAGTGAATCCGGGACAGGGGCGGAAGATACGCAGTATTTT
CASSESGTGAEDTQYF
>once|TRBV27|TRBJ2-2|TRBD2
TGTGCCAGCAGCCTAGCGGGAGGGCCGGTCGGGGAGCTGTTTTTT
CASSLAGGPVGELFF
>NA|TRBV9|TRBJ2-1|TRBD1
TGTGCCAGCAGCCCGGGACAGTCTTACAATGAGCAGTTCTTC
CASSPGQSYNEQFF
>NA|TRBV30|TRBJ1-2|TRBD1
TGTGCCTGGGCCCCGGGACAGGAGAGAAACACCTTC
CAWAPGQERNTF
>few|TRBV9|TRBJ1-2|NA
TGTGCCAGCAGCGTAGGAGGGGGAGCCATGGACTATGGCTACACCTTC
CASSVGGGAMDYGYTF
>few|TRBV7-3|TRBJ2-2|TRBD1
TGTGCCAGCAAGGGGGCAGGCACCGGGGAGCTGTTTTTT
CASKGAGTGELFF
>NA|TRBV7-2|TRBJ1-5|NA
TGTGCCAGCAGCACGCGAAACAATCAGCCCCAGCATTTT
CASSTRNNQPQHF
>NA|TRBV10-1|TRBJ2-7|TRBD1
TGCGCCAGCAGTGGGACAGGGTGGGGCGAGCAGTACTTC
CASSGTGWGEQYF
>NA|TRBV4-1|TRBJ1-5|TRBD1
TGCGCCAGCAGCCAGGACGGATGGGACAGGGGGAATCAGCCCCAGCATTTT
CASSQDGWDRGNQPQHF
>few|TRBV18|TRBJ1-4|TRBD1
TGTGCCAGCTCACGAGGACAGGGGGCAACTAATGAAAAACTGTTTTTT
CASSRGQGATNEKLFF
>NA|TRBV2|TRBJ2-7|TRBD1
TGTGCCAGCAGTGTCCGGCAGGGGGTCGACGAGCAGTACTTC
CASSVRQGVDEQYF
>NA|TRBV5-1|TRBJ2-3|TRBD2
TGCGCCAGCAGCCCGGGGACTAGCGGGAGAACAGATACGCAGTATTTT
CASSPGTSGRTDTQYF
>NA|TRBV19|TRBJ2-5|TRBD1
TGTGCCAGTAGTTTCGACAGGGCGGAAGAGACCCAGTACTTC
CASSFDRAEETQYF
>once|TRBV27|TRBJ1-1|NA
TGTGCCAGCAGGAGGGGGGGGAACACTGAAGCTTTCTTT
CASRRGGNTEAFF
>NA|TRBV5-1|TRBJ2-3|TRBD2
TGCGCCAGCAGCTTACCTAGCGGAAGCACAGATACGCAGTATTTT
CASSLPSGSTDTQYF
>NA|TRBV7-3|TRBJ2-2|TRBD1
TGTGCCAGCAGCTTAAGCGTATGGACAGGGGACACCGGGGAGCTGTTTTTT
CASSLSVWTGDTGELFF
>NA|TRBV18|TRBJ2-2|TRBD1
TGTGCCAGCTCACTAAGGGGGCCTACCGGGGAGCTGTTTTTT
CASSLRGPTGELFF
>few|TRBV4-2|TRBJ2-3|TRBD2
TGTGCCAGCAGCTCGGGACTAGCGGGAGGGCCGGGAACAGATACGCAGTATTTT
CASSSGLAGGPGTDTQYF
>few|TRBV14|TRBJ1-2|NA
TGTGCCAGCAGCCAAGTTTCTCGGGGTGGCTACACCTTC
CASSQVSRGGYTF
>once|TRBV2|TRBJ2-7|NA
TGTGCCAGCAGTCCTACGTGGGCGCAGTACTTC
CASSPTWAQYF
>NA|TRBV6-5|TRBJ1-1|TRBD1
TGTGCCAGCAGAACGACAGGGGGCCTGAACACTGAAGCTTTCTTT
CASRTTGGLNTEAFF
>NA|TRBV27|TRBJ2-7|TRBD2
TGTGCCAGCAGGCTAGCGGGGATGGGATACGAGCAGTACTTC
CASRLAGMGYEQYF
>NA|TRBV9|TRBJ1-4|NA
TGTGCCAGCGGACCAGGGCAGGGAAGTGAAAAACTGTTTTTT
CASGPGQGSEKLFF
>NA|TRBV7-8|TRBJ1-3|TRBD1
TGTGCCAGCAGCACGCAAATGACAGGGATCGCGAACACCATATATTTT
CASSTQMTGIANTIYF
>NA|TRBV6-1|TRBJ2-5|NA
TGTGCCAGCGCACGGGGAACGGAAGAGACCCAGTACTTC
CASARGTEETQYF
>once|TRBV29-1|TRBJ1-1|NA
TGCAGCGCCGGACAGCTGAACACTGAAGCTTTCTTT
CSAGQLNTEAFF
>NA|TRBV27|TRBJ2-1|TRBD2
TGTGCCAGCAGTCCGCTCGGTAGCGGGGGGATTTACAATGAGCAGTTCTTC
CASSPLGSGGIYNEQFF
>once|TRBV6-1|TRBJ1-5|NA
TGTGCCAGCAGTGATTATAGCAATCAGCCCCAGCATTTT
CASSDYSNQPQHF
>NA|TRBV5-4|TRBJ2-3|NA
TGTGCCAGCAGCTTGCGGGTAGTTGGCACAGATACGCAGTATTTT
CASSLRVVGTDTQYF
>NA|TRBV5-4|TRBJ2-2|TRBD2
TGTGCCAGCAGCTTCATAGGACTAGCGGGGGGGCCCGCCGGGGAGCTGTTTTTT
CASSFIGLAGGPAGELFF
>few|TRBV19|TRBJ2-2|NA
TGTGCCAGTAGTAGTAGGGGTGTCACCGGGGAGCTGTTTTTT
CASSSRGVTGELFF
>few|TRBV6-4|TRBJ2-1|NA
TGTGCCAGCAGTGAGGGAGGAGGAGACTACAATGAGCAGTTCTTC
CASSEGGGDYNEQFF
>NA|TRBV15|TRBJ1-4|NA
TGTGCCACCAGGGGGGGAGCGGGGGGCGATGAAAAACTGTTTTTT
CATRGGAGGDEKLFF
>NA|TRBV27|TRBJ1-4|TRBD1
TGTGCCAGCAGTTTATTCGGGGCAGGGGGAAATGAAAAACTGTTTTTT
CASSLFGAGGNEKLFF
>NA|TRBV19|TRBJ2-5|TRBD1
TGTGCCAGTAGGGACAGGGGGCAAGAGACCCAGTACTTC
CASRDRGQETQYF
>NA|TRBV7-9|TRBJ2-7|NA
TGTGCCAGCAGCGTCGCGGGTAACCCCTACGAGCAGTACTTC
CASSVAGNPYEQYF
>NA|TRBV5-4|TRBJ2-7|NA
TGTGCCAGCACCTTCGGGGGCGGGAGCTCGAACGAGCAGTACTTC
CASTFGGGSSNEQYF
>once|TRBV7-9|TRBJ1-5|NA
TGTGCCAGCAGCCCGGGACTGGATAGCAATCAGCCCCAGCATTTT
CASSPGLDSNQPQHF
>NA|TRBV6-5|TRBJ1-5|NA
TGTGCCAGCAGTTACTCGTTCCGGAGTTCACAGCCCCAGCATTTT
CASSYSFRSSQPQHF
>NA|TRBV29-1|TRBJ2-2|NA
TGCAGCGTCGCACCGACAGTCACCGGGGAGCTGTTTTTT
CSVAPTVTGELFF
>few|TRBV6-1|TRBJ2-3|NA
TGTGCCAGCAGTGTTGAGGGCATACGCACAGATACGCAGTATTTT
CASSVEGIRTDTQYF
>NA|TRBV4-2|TRBJ1-5|NA
TGTGCCAGCAGCCAAGATCAAGGGGTCAATCAGCCCCAGCATTTT
CASSQDQGVNQPQHF
>once|TRBV13|TRBJ1-1|TRBD1
TGTGCCAGCAGCTTAGGGGGCACAGGGGGCTTTCGGGCTGAAGCTTTCTTT
CASSLGGTGGFRAEAFF
>NA|TRBV19|TRBJ1-5|NA
TGTGCCAGTAGTGGCAGCGCCTTCAGCAATCAGCCCCAGCATTTT
CASSGSAFSNQPQHF
>NA|TRBV19|TRBJ2-1|TRBD2
TGTGCCAGTACTATAGGCGGGAGGGCCGTAAATGAGCAGTTCTTC
CASTIGGRAVNEQFF
>NA|TRBV7-7|TRBJ2-3|NA
TGTGCCAGCAGCTTAGGCGGGACAGATACGCAGTATTTT
CASSLGGTDTQYF
>NA|TRBV5-4|TRBJ1-3|NA
TGTGCCAGCAGCTTGTTCTCAGTTGGAAACACCATATATTTT
CASSLFSVGNTIYF
>once|TRBV6-5|TRBJ1-2|TRBD1
TGTGCCAGCAGTCCGACAGGGGACTATGGCTACACCTTC
CASSPTGDYGYTF